One and the same sample provided the 32 T cell receptor beta chains below, sequenced in a study of CD8 T cells in ankylosing spondylitis. TCRdb reprocessed the 5' RACE reads with MiXCR, giving one entry per CDR3 protein. The sample has fewer than 250,000 distinct CDR3 sequences; roughly 25% are singletons. The sample taken for sequencing was blood, either unsorted or a sorted T cell fraction (not recorded which). The receptors stem from a male donor with ankylosing spondylitis or in good health (not recorded which).

The chain links TRBV20-1 to TRBJ1-2, with 7 positions matching TRBD1. The J segment lost 6 bases and the V segment lost 0 bases, leaving 1 base of the junction unmatched. CDR1 DFQATT and CDR2 SNEGSKA come from the germline V gene (reference sequence). The CDR3 contains 12 residues. The CDR3 nucleotides read TGCAGTGCTAGAGAGGGGACAGATGGCTACACCTTC. This encodes CSAREGTDGYTF.

This clonotype was seen ten or more times. The rearrangement uses TRBV10-3 and TRBJ2-3, with 8 bases aligning to TRBD2. CDR1 ENHRY and CDR2 SYGVKD come from the germline V gene. This CDR3 comprises 13 residues. V shed 8 bases and J 4 bases; nucleotides not matched to a gene: 5. In DNA, the CDR3 is TGTGCCATCGTCAGCGGGAGATCAGATACGCAGTATTTT. Amino acids: CAIVSGRSDTQYF.

The chain employs TRBV29-1 and TRBJ1-2; D call uncertain. CDR1 and CDR2 from the germline V gene are SQVTM and ANQGSEA. Trimming removed 5 bases at V and 3 bases at J, with 13 bases between. This CDR3 region has 13 residues. The CDR3 loop is CSVSGEKDYGYTF. The CDR3 coding sequence is TGCAGCGTTTCCGGGGAGAAGGACTATGGCTACACCTTC.

This clonotype has at least ten counts. The chain carries TRBV10-3 and TRBJ2-3; D possibly uses TRBD1 or TRBD2 (6 bases each). Trimming left V 3 bases short and J 0 bases short, with 10 bases between. The CDR3 covers 15 residues. Looked up from germline, CDR1 is ENHRY and CDR2 is SYGVKD. CDR3 sequence (DNA): TGTGCCATCAGTGACGGGGGCCTTAGCACAGATACGCAGTATTTT. Its protein product is CAISDGGLSTDTQYF.

This clonotype has only a few counts. The chain couples TRBV20-1 to TRBJ2-1; D unclear. V gave up 4 bases and J gave up 10 bases, with 8 bases separating them. CDR3 length equals 10 residues. The germline CDR1 and CDR2 sequences are DFQATT and SNEGSKA (reference sequence). The CDR3 nucleotides read TGCAGTGCTAACCTCGACGAGCAGTTCTTC. This gives the protein CSANLDEQFF.

The rearrangement uses TRBV12-1 and TRBJ2-1; TRBD1, the D gene given by the table, was not confirmed from the DNA. TRBV12-1 is annotated as a pseudogene. The CDR3 consists of 16 residues. The CDR3 loop is CASSPGHGSGNNEQFF. For the CDR3, the DNA is TGTGCCAGCAGCCCTGGTCACGGGAGTGGAAACAATGAGCAGTTCTTC.

This clonotype was detected only once. This rearrangement joins TRBV28 to TRBJ2-7; possibly TRBD1 or TRBD2 for D (5 bases each). The V end was cut by 7 bases, the J end by 0 bases, with 19 bases between. The CDR3 has 16 amino acids. The germline CDR1 and CDR2 sequences are MDHEN and SYDVKM. The chain's CDR3 is CASKGSLGRNSYEQYF. The CDR3 coding sequence is TGTGCCAGCAAAGGGAGCTTGGGACGTAACTCCTACGAGCAGTACTTC. Supplemented by reference TRBV28 and TRBJ2-7, the full variable domain reads DVKVTQSSRYLVKRTGEKVFLECVQDMDHENMFWYRQDPGLGLRLIYFSYDVKMKEKGDIPEGYSVSREKKERFSLILESASTNQTSMYLCASKGSLGRNSYEQYFGPGTRLTVT.

This clonotype was observed many times. This sequence joins TRBV5-1 and TRBJ2-1, with D possibly TRBD1 on 6 matching bases. The V end was cut by 4 bases, the J end by 3 bases, with 11 bases between. The germline V gene has CDR1 SGHRS and CDR2 YFSETQ. The CDR3 is 14 residues long. CDR3 coding DNA: TGCGCCAGCAGCAGCGGACAGAGCTACAATGAGCAGTTCTTC. It specifies CASSSGQSYNEQFF.

There are a few counts of this clonotype. CDR3 amino acids: CASSQRTGKDNEQFF. For the CDR3, the DNA is TGTGCCAGCTCACAACGGACGGGGAAAGACAATGAGCAGTTCTTC. This sequence joins TRBV18 and TRBJ2-1, with D possibly TRBD2 on 5 matching bases. Germline CDR1 reads KGHSH; CDR2 reads LQKENI. The V and J ends lost 4 bases and 5 bases respectively, with 15 bases between them. This CDR3 has 15 residues.

The table lists this clonotype with a count of one. The chain links TRBV20-1 to TRBJ2-1, with 7 bases matching TRBD2. Germline V gives CDR1 DFQATT, CDR2 SNEGSKA (reference sequence). This CDR3 is 15 amino acids long. After removal of 3 bases from V and 0 bases from J, the junction contained 5 bases not matched to a gene. CDR3 in DNA: TGCAGTGCTAGCCGGCTAGCGGTCTCCTACAATGAGCAGTTCTTC. Translated: CSASRLAVSYNEQFF.

The chain recombines TRBV7-2 with TRBJ1-2; weak D call: TRBD1 (6 bases). Trimming cost V 1 base and J 2 bases, with 11 bases left between them. Germline V CDR1 and CDR2: SGHTA, FQGNSA. The CDR3 extends over 15 amino acids. CDR3 bases: TGTGCCAGCAGCTTAGTGCAGGGGCCCAACTATGGCTACACCTTC. Translation: CASSLVQGPNYGYTF.

The chain joins TRBV5-1 to TRBJ2-7, with 8 bases matching TRBD1. CDR3 length: 13 residues. Germline loops: CDR1 SGHRS, CDR2 YFSETQ. J gave up 8 bases and V 0 bases, and 4 bases lay outside the gene matches. CDR3 protein: CASSLGGQEKQYF. In DNA, the CDR3 is TGCGCCAGCAGCTTGGGGGGACAGGAGAAGCAGTACTTC.

This clonotype was counted only a few times. V usage is TRBV20-1 and J usage is TRBJ2-5, with 8 positions matching TRBD1. V gave up 5 bases and J gave up 4 bases; unmatched junction bases: 12. Germline V lookup: CDR1 DFQATT, CDR2 SNEGSKA (reference sequence). This CDR3 contains 15 residues. The CDR3 loop is CSAGDRQGRRETQYF. CDR3 coding DNA: TGCAGTGCTGGCGATCGACAGGGGAGGAGAGAGACCCAGTACTTC.

At least ten counts were recorded for this clonotype. This chain links TRBV29-1 with TRBJ2-4; 7 nucleotides agree with TRBD1. The germline V gene encodes CDR1 SQVTM and CDR2 ANQGSEA. This CDR3 spans 12 amino acids. The ends lost 4 bases at V and 4 bases at J; junction bases unmatched: 1. The CDR3 DNA is TGCAGCGTTGGGGGACAGAAAAACATTCAGTACTTC. It is translated as CSVGGQKNIQYF.

The rearrangement joins TRBV20-1 to TRBJ2-1; D unresolved. There are 15 residues in the CDR3. In germline, CDR1 is DFQATT, CDR2 SNEGSKA (reference sequence). Trimming left V 5 bases short and J 2 bases short, with 16 bases between. The chain's CDR3 is CSAGETGTAYNEQFF. DNA for the CDR3: TGCAGTGCTGGCGAAACGGGTACGGCCTACAATGAGCAGTTCTTC.

The chain uses TRBV29-1 and TRBJ1-5; D is uncertain. Germline V gene lookup returns CDR1 SQVTM and CDR2 ANQGSEA. V lost 6 bases, J lost 4 bases, and 22 bases lay in between. This CDR3 is built from 16 residues. CDR3 in amino acids: CSVGSWVVGANQPQHF. The DNA for the CDR3 is TGCAGCGTCGGGTCCTGGGTCGTAGGCGCTAATCAGCCCCAGCATTTT.

This clonotype was counted at least ten times. The chain is built from TRBV20-1 and TRBJ2-1; D is unresolved. CDR1 is DFQATT, CDR2 SNEGSKA, per germline (reference sequence). V gave up 3 bases and J gave up 9 bases, with 9 bases separating them. The CDR3 consists of 11 residues. CDR3 in amino acids: CSARATFEQFF. In nucleotides, the CDR3 is TGCAGTGCTAGGGCGACTTTTGAGCAGTTCTTC.

The chain links TRBV20-1 to TRBJ2-3, with no clear D. The CDR3 is 11 residues long. Germline loops: CDR1 DFQATT, CDR2 SNEGSKA (reference sequence). V lost 3 bases to trimming and J lost 6 bases, with 7 bases between them. This chain's CDR3 is CSASDGDTQYF. CDR3 in DNA: TGCAGTGCTAGTGACGGTGATACGCAGTATTTT.

The V gene is TRBV20-1, the J gene TRBJ2-7; D call uncertain. The CDR3 spans 12 residues. Germline V gene data show CDR1 as DFQATT and CDR2 as SNEGSKA (reference sequence). Trimming pared 5 bases from V and 6 bases from J, leaving 14 bases between. CDR3 DNA sequence: TGCAGTGCTCCCGTCCAGTCCCGCGAGCAGTACTTC. Its translation is CSAPVQSREQYF.

This clonotype was recorded many times. V and J are TRBV5-1 and TRBJ2-3, with 12 bases aligning to TRBD2. This CDR3 has 16 residues. The V gene's germline CDR1 is SGHRS and CDR2 YFSETQ. Germline trimming cut 4 bases from V and 1 base from J; bases unmatched to any gene: 4. CDR3 sequence: CASSTWTSGGTDTQYF. Here the CDR3 DNA reads TGCGCCAGCAGCACTTGGACTAGCGGGGGCACAGATACGCAGTATTTT.

This clonotype was seen only once. A much more abundant neighbour one base away suggests this may be a read error. The gene calls are TRBV9 and TRBJ2-1; D may be TRBD1 (6 bases). This CDR3 is built from 15 residues. In germline, CDR1 is SGDLS, CDR2 YYNGEE. In DNA form, the CDR3 reads TGTGCCAACAGCGTAGCACAGGGAGTATACAATGAGCAGTTCTTC. Amino acids: CANSVAQGVYNEQFF.

The gene calls are TRBV6-2 or TRBV6-3 and TRBJ2-7, with 9 bases that match TRBD2. The V gene's germline CDR1 is MNHEY and CDR2 SVGEGT. The CDR3 covers 14 residues. The trim removed 8 bases at V and 6 bases at J, leaving 11 bases unmatched. In DNA, the CDR3 is TGTGCCAGCGACATAGCGGGAGATGTCTCCGAGCAGTACTTC. Translated: CASDIAGDVSEQYF.

Turning to this clonotype: Germline and junction disagree at one end, which may indicate a read error. The chain employs TRBV20-1 and TRBJ2-7; unclear D gene. Germline-derived CDR1 and CDR2 are DFQATT and SNEGSKA (reference sequence). CDR3 size: 15 residues. The CDR3 bases are TGCAGTGCTAGAGCCTCGCGGCAGGTTGACCACGAGCGGTACTTC. The encoded protein is CSARASRQVDHERYF.

This clonotype was counted ten times or more. J is TRBJ2-1 and V is TRBV20-1; 7 bases map to TRBD1. Germline V gene data show CDR1 as DFQATT and CDR2 as SNEGSKA (reference sequence). With 2 bases clipped from V and 2 bases from J, the junction kept 6 bases outside the gene matches. The CDR3 extends over 15 amino acids. As DNA, the CDR3 is TGCAGTGCTAGAACCGGGACAGCTGCCTACAATGAGCAGTTCTTC. It encodes CSARTGTAAYNEQFF.

This clonotype came up a few times. The chain carries TRBV5-1 and TRBJ2-3, with 10 nucleotides matching TRBD2. Germline trimming cut 1 base from V and 6 bases from J; bases unmatched to any gene: 17. Germline-derived CDR1 and CDR2 are SGHRS and YFSETQ. This CDR3 spans 19 amino acids. CDR3 sequence reads: CASSLRGLAGARGLDTQYF. CDR3 DNA: TGCGCCAGCAGCTTGAGGGGTCTAGCGGGAGCCCGAGGCCTTGATACGCAGTATTTT.

This clonotype was recorded many times. This rearrangement joins TRBV20-1 to TRBJ2-7, with D tentatively TRBD2 (5 bases). Germline loops: CDR1 DFQATT, CDR2 SNEGSKA (reference sequence). The CDR3 loop spans 14 amino acids. The V end lost 5 bases, the J end lost 2 bases, and 16 bases lay between the germline ends. CDR3: CSAQMAGRTYEQYF. CDR3 in DNA: TGCAGTGCTCAGATGGCGGGCCGAACCTACGAGCAGTACTTC.

This clonotype was seen ten or more times. The rearrangement joins TRBV7-6 to TRBJ2-2; D is undetermined. Germline V lookup: CDR1 SGHVS, CDR2 FNYEAQ. The CDR3 extends over 15 amino acids. V was trimmed by 1 base and J by 1 base, leaving 7 bases between them. The CDR3 protein is CASSLGLLNTGELFF. CDR3 sequence (DNA): TGTGCCAGCAGCTTAGGGCTTTTGAACACCGGGGAGCTGTTTTTT.

This clonotype was counted a few times. This chain connects TRBV7-3 to TRBJ1-2; unclear D gene. Trimming cost V 3 bases and J 8 bases, with 13 bases left between them. Looked up from germline, CDR1 is SGHTA and CDR2 is FQGTGA. This CDR3 is 13 amino acids long. In DNA, the CDR3 is TGTGCCAGCAGCTTGGAGGACGGCGGAGGCTACACCTTC. This codes for CASSLEDGGGYTF.

The sample holds a few counts of this clonotype. The chain combines TRBV10-3 with TRBJ2-7; 14 nucleotides line up with TRBD2. Germline V gene data show CDR1 as ENHRY and CDR2 as SYGVKD. The CDR3 is 16 amino acids. V was pared by 3 bases and J by 1 base, with 2 bases of the junction left unmatched. CDR3 sequence: CAISDGTSGRSYEQYF. CDR3 DNA: TGTGCCATCAGTGATGGGACTAGCGGGAGATCCTACGAGCAGTACTTC.

This clonotype was detected ten times or more. The V call is TRBV7-2, the J call TRBJ2-1, with D uncertain. Germline loops: CDR1 SGHTA, CDR2 FQGNSA. This CDR3 spans 14 amino acids. The V and J ends lost 3 bases and 4 bases respectively, with 10 bases between them. The CDR3 coding sequence is TGTGCCAGCAGCTTTGCGGAGCCATACAATGAGCAGTTCTTC. Translation gives CASSFAEPYNEQFF.

V gene TRBV7-2 combines with J gene TRBJ2-5; 13 nucleotides line up with TRBD2. This CDR3 is 17 amino acids long. Trimming at V came to 0 bases and at J to 6 bases, leaving 7 bases not matched to a gene. Germline values: CDR1 SGHTA, CDR2 FQGNSA. The CDR3 region is CASSLASGTSGIKTQYF. The CDR3 DNA reads as TGTGCCAGCAGCTTAGCTTCCGGGACTAGCGGGATAAAGACCCAGTACTTC.

The chain has TRBV12-3 or TRBV12-4 and TRBJ2-7; weak D call: TRBD1 (6 bases). This CDR3 spans 13 amino acids. Trimming took 2 bases from V and 5 from J, leaving 10 bases between them. CDR3: CASSLNRVHEQYF. As DNA, the CDR3 is TGTGCCAGCAGTTTAAACAGGGTCCACGAGCAGTACTTC.